This T cell receptor (beta chain) was retrieved from a study of spatial heterogeneity in lung cancer. Time point described: sample taken at primary tumor resection. This clonotype occurred many times. Its antigen is currently unknown. General observations from the study: Ubiquitous expanded tumor TCRs were seen in blood more at resection than at follow-up.

From germline, CDR1 is KGHDR and CDR2 SFDVKD. This CDR3 spans 14 amino acids. V shed 6 bases and J shed 0 bases, with 8 bases lying between them. Each TCR cDNA molecule carried a unique molecular identifier. TCRdb analysed the 5' RACE reads with MiXCR anew, one entry per CDR3 protein. The repertoire has 23,000 or so distinct CDR3 sequences, 6.5% to 8% of them found once; the top ten carry 13% to 15%. The rearrangement uses TRBV24-1 and TRBJ2-1; D not certain. The TCR sequence derives from a male donor with early-stage non-small cell lung cancer. The specimen was PBMCs, collected at surgery. This chain's CDR3 is CATSYTGSYNEQFF. CDR3 in DNA: TGTGCCACCAGTTACACTGGCTCCTACAATGAGCAGTTCTTC.